This T cell receptor (beta chain) was sequenced for a study of response to subunit inactivated influenza vaccine. General study points: Each seasonal influenza vaccination recruits few new T cells, the authors suggested.

MiXCR, applied by TCRdb to the RT-PCR reads, yields one record per CDR3 protein. In the table there are a few hundred thousand distinct CDR3 sequences, 12% to 15% of which are singletons. About this clonotype itself: Its antigen remains unknown.

The sequencing used PBMCs from blood, collected approximately 12 days after vaccination. The TCR originated in a man aged 45-60 years who received an inactivated influenza vaccine.

The CDR3 nucleotides are TGTGCCAGCAGCTTAGCGGGAGAATGGACTAGCGGGACCAAGGGTGAGCAGTTCTTC. Protein product: CASSLAGEWTSGTKGEQFF. This chain connects TRBV11-1 to TRBJ2-1, with TRBD2 identical over 12 bases. Germline V gene lookup returns CDR1 SGHAT and CDR2 FQDESV (reference sequence). Germline trimming cut 0 bases from V and 9 bases from J; bases unmatched to any gene: 15. This CDR3 has 19 residues.